The sequence of this TCR beta chain was determined in a study of blood T cell repertoires in COVID-19 (dated by TCRdb to 2019 to 2021). With regard to the full study: Samples covering the acute and convalescent phases of COVID-19 were provided by collaborators in the United States, Italy and Spain. The material from the prospective study consisted of cDNA or gDNA derived from T cells, B-cell-depleted T cells, or PBMCs. Subjects who had been exposed to COVID-19, were actively infected with it, or had recovered from it provided the deeply sampled blood TCRbeta repertoires that made up the dataset. The repertoires were released in a freely available public database meant as a resource for research on the immune response to SARS-CoV-2. The samples were drawn from two sources: the first 160 participants of the ongoing ImmuneRACE study, and some 1,300 subjects contributed by 6 global collaborators. Sample metadata almost always included a de-identified subject ID, COVID-19 status, age in years and sex. Where available, HLA class I and class II types were taken from metadata supplied by the sample provider and were not determined by assay-based typing.

The collaborating institutions used their own protocols to collect whole blood in K2EDTA tubes. For TCRbeta analysis, collaborators shipped samples as frozen whole blood, isolated PBMCs, or DNA extracted from either of those sample types. Study-wide conclusions, independent of this receptor: Clinical and demographic metadata were provided uncurated, with the amount varying by source and participant.

TCRbeta CDR3 regions were amplified from genomic DNA using the immunoSEQ Assay, a bias-controlled multiplex PCR. Per the source publication's procedure: Within the assay, amplification of reference gene primers was used to estimate how many nucleated cells each sample contained. Sequence reads were collapsed and filtered to measure the absolute abundance of every unique TCRbeta CDR3 rearrangement. Productive Simpson clonality was computed per sample as the square root of Simpson's diversity index over productive rearrangements. TCRdb mirrors the immuneACCESS table, restricted to in-frame sequences. Some clones are absent from its copies; in checked studies, under half trace to an unresolved V gene, and the reason for the others is unknown. The D gene and trimming were derived from the DNA, and the V and J assignments and clone size from that table. The sample profile shows about 250,000 clones; about 85% of them were found once. The ten largest clonotypes hold 3% of the sample.

In regard to this clone: No cognate antigen has been identified for it. Base qualities are missing; no much larger clone stands one base away.

Per the germline V gene, SNHLY is the CDR1 and FYNNEI is the CDR2. Relative to germline, V is missing 4 bases and J is missing 2 bases, with 8 bases of the junction outside any gene match. The CDR3, from cysteine to phenylalanine, totals 16 residues. Only the CDR3 region is kept as DNA, spanning 48 bases read in frame from base 1. This sequence was found in a young man with active or convalescent COVID-19. The material sequenced was peripheral blood. The V and J genes are TRBV2 and TRBJ2-7; TRBD1 aligns with 10 central bases. The DNA sequence reads TGTGCCAGCAGTGGCCTCGGGACAGGGGTCACCTACGAGCAGTACTTC. Its coded protein is CASSGLGTGVTYEQYF. The entire variable domain, with the stretches around the CDR3 drawn from the reference TRBV2 and TRBJ2-7 proteins, is EPEVTQTPSHQVTQMGQEVILRCVPISNHLYFYWYRQILGQKVEFLVSFYNNEISEKSEIFDDQFSVERPDGSNFTLKIRSTKLEDSAMYFCASSGLGTGVTYEQYFGPGTRLTVT.